Listed here are 6 T cell receptor beta chains from one sample, sequenced in a study of shared clonotypes between healthy human individuals. Profiling relied on immunoSEQ multiplex PCR, and the TCRdb table lists in-frame clones only, not all of them. The sample contains more than 2,000,000 clones, approximately 95% of which appear only once. The sample was naive CD4+ T cells from PBMCs. The sample's subset: CD45RA+ positively selected. These receptors all stem from a man aged 18 to 35 in good health. Some clones in this sample may be carry-over from other donors' samples.

The CDR3 here is CASSSGQGQGEQFF. The CDR3 nucleotides are TGCGCCAGCAGCTCCGGACAGGGCCAGGGCGAGCAGTTCTTC. The rearrangement joins TRBV5-1 to TRBJ2-1, with 8 nucleotides matching TRBD1. The CDR3 runs 14 residues. V shed 3 bases, J shed 10 bases, and the junction held 9 bases outside the gene matches. Germline V gives CDR1 SGHRS, CDR2 YFSETQ.

The chain combines TRBV5-6 with TRBJ1-2; D unresolved. The CDR3 spans 15 residues. V lost 1 base and J lost 2, with 12 bases in between. Looked up from germline, CDR1 is SGHDT and CDR2 is YYEEEE. The CDR3 DNA reads as TGTGCCAGCAGCTTGATTTCTGTCAGAAACTATGGCTACACCTTC. The encoded protein is CASSLISVRNYGYTF.

The count of this clone is one. This chain uses TRBV7-3 with TRBJ2-7; 10 nucleotides align to TRBD1. This CDR3 contains 15 residues. Trimming at V came to 2 bases and at J to 2 bases, leaving 3 bases not matched to a gene. Germline V gene data show CDR1 as SGHTA and CDR2 as FQGTGA. In DNA form, the CDR3 reads TGTGCCAGCAGCTTAGGGGGACAGGGGCCCTACGAGCAGTACTTC. Translated, it gives CASSLGGQGPYEQYF.

This clone appeared a single time. The chain links TRBV7-9 to TRBJ2-5, with a tentative D call TRBD1 (6 bases). V dropped 7 bases and J dropped 5 bases, with 11 bases sitting between them. The CDR3 is made up of 12 amino acids. The germline V gene encodes CDR1 SEHNR and CDR2 FQNEAQ (reference sequence). The CDR3 bases are TGTGCCAGCAAGGGGGAAGGGGAGACCCAGTACTTC. Amino acid sequence: CASKGEGETQYF.

The rearrangement links TRBV5-1 to TRBJ2-2; no firm D call. Trimming left V 0 bases short and J 5 bases short, with 11 bases between. The CDR3 has 15 residues. Germline-derived CDR1 and CDR2 are SGHRS and YFSETQ. DNA of the CDR3: TGCGCCAGCAGCTTGGATTTTCCTGGGACCGGGGAGCTGTTTTTT. Amino acid sequence: CASSLDFPGTGELFF.

V gene TRBV9 combines with J gene TRBJ2-1; 7 bases are a match to TRBD2. From germline, CDR1 is SGDLS and CDR2 YYNGEE. The V segment lost 0 bases and the J segment 0 bases; nucleotides outside the gene matches: 6. This CDR3 has 17 residues. CDR3 DNA sequence: TGTGCCAGCAGCGTAGCTGAGGGCGGGAGCTCCTACAATGAGCAGTTCTTC. Encoded protein: CASSVAEGGSSYNEQFF.